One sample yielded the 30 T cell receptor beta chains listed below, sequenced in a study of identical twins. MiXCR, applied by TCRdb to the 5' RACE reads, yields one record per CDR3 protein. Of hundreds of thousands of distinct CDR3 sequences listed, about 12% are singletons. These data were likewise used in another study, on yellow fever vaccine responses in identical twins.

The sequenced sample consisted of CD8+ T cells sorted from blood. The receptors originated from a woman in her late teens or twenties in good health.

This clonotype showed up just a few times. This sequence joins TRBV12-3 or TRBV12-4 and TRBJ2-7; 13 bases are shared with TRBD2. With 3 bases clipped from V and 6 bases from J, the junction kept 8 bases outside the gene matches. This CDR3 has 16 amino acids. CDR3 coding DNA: TGTGCCAGCAGTTTTCCATGGACTAGCGGGAGATCCGAGCAGTACTTC. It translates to CASSFPWTSGRSEQYF.

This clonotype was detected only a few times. CDR3 in amino acids: CASSFLAGSPYEQYV. CDR3 coding DNA: TGCGCCAGCAGCTTCCTAGCGGGAAGCCCCTACGAGCAGTACGTC. This chain links TRBV5-1 with TRBJ2-7, with 9 bases matching TRBD2. The CDR3 length is 15 residues. The J segment lost 2 bases and the V segment lost 2 bases, leaving 5 bases of the junction unmatched. Germline CDR1 and CDR2: SGHRS and YFSETQ.

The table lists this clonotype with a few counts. This chain's CDR3 is CASSFWTGFTGELFF. Here the CDR3 DNA reads TGTGCCAGCAGCTTTTGGACAGGGTTCACCGGGGAGCTGTTTTTT. J is TRBJ2-2 and V is TRBV5-6; 8 nucleotides match TRBD1. V lost 2 bases to trimming and J lost 4 bases; unmatched junction nucleotides: 4. The length of the CDR3 is 15 residues. CDR1 SGHDT and CDR2 YYEEEE come from the germline V gene.

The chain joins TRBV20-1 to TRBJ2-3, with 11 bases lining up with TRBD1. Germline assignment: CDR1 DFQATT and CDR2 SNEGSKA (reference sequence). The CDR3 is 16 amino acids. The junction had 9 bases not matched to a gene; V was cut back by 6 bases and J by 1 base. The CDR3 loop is CSAPRTGGPGTDTQYF. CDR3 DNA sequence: TGCAGTGCCCCGCGGACAGGGGGCCCGGGCACAGATACGCAGTATTTT.

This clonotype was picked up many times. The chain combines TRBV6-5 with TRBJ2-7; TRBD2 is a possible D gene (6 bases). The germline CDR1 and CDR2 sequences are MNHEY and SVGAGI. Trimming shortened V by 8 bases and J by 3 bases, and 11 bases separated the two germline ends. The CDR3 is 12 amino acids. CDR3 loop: CASRGLLYEQYF. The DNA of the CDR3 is TGTGCCAGCCGGGGACTCCTCTACGAGCAGTACTTC.

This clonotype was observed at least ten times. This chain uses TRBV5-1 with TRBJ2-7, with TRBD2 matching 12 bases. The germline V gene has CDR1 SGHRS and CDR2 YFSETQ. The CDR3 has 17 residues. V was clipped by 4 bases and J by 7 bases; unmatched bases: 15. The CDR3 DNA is TGCGCCAGCAGCCGTCGAACGACTAGCGGGAGATTAGGGGAGCAGTACTTC. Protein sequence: CASSRRTTSGRLGEQYF.

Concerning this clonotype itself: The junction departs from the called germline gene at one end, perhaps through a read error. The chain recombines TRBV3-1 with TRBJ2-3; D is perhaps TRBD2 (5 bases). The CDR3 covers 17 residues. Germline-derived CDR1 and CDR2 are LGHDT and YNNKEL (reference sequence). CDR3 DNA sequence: TGTGCCAGCTGCCAAGAATTAGGACTGACTAGCACAGATACGCAGTATTTT. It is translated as CASCQELGLTSTDTQYF.

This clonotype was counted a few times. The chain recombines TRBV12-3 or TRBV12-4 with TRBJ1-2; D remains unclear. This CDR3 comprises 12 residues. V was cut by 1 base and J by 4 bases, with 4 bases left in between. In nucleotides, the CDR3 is TGTGCCAGCAGTTTAGGTCTCTATGGCTACACCTTC. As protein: CASSLGLYGYTF.

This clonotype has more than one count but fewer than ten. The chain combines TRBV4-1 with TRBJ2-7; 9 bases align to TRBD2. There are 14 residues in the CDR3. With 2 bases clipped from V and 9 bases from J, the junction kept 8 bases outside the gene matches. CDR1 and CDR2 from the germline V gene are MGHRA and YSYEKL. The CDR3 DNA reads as TGCGCCAGCAGCCAACCGGGACTAGCAAAAGGGCAGTACTTC. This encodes CASSQPGLAKGQYF.

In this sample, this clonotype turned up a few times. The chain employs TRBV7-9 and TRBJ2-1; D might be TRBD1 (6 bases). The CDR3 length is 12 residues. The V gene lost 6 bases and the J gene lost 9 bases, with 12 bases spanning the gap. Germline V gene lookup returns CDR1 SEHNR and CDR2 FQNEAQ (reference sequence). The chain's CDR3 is CASSPQGAEQFF. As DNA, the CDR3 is TGTGCCAGCAGTCCACAGGGAGCTGAGCAGTTCTTC.

CDR3 protein: CASGLGEATEAFF. The CDR3 nucleotides are TGTGCTAGTGGTTTAGGGGAGGCCACTGAAGCTTTCTTT. This rearrangement joins TRBV12-5 to TRBJ1-1, with a weak D call TRBD1 (5 bases). This CDR3 comprises 13 residues. From germline, CDR1 is LGHNT and CDR2 FRNRAP. V lost 3 bases to trimming and J lost 4 bases, with 9 bases between them.

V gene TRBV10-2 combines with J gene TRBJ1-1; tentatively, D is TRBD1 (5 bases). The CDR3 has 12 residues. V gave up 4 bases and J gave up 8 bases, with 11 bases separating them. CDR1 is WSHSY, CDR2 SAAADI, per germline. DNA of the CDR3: TGCGCCAGCAGTGGGGCCTCAGGGGAAGCTTTCTTT. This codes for CASSGASGEAFF.

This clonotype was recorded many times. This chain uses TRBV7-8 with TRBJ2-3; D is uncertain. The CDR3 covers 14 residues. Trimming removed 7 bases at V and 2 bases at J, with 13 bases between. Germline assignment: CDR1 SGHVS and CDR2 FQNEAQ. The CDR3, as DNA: TGTGCCAGCAATTTGGTCGGATCCACAGATACGCAGTATTTT. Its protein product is CASNLVGSTDTQYF.

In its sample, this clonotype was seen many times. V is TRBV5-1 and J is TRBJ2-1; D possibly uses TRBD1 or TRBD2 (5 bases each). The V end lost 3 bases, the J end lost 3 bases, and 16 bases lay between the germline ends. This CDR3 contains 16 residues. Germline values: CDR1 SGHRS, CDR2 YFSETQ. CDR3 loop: CASSSSGTPYYNEQFF. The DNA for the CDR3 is TGCGCCAGCAGCTCCTCAGGGACCCCCTACTACAATGAGCAGTTCTTC.

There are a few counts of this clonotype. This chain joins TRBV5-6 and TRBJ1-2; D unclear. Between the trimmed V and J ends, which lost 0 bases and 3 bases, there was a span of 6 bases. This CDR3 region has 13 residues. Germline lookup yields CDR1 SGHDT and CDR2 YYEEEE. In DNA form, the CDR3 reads TGTGCCAGCAGCTTGGAACAGTACTATGGCTACACCTTC. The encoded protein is CASSLEQYYGYTF.

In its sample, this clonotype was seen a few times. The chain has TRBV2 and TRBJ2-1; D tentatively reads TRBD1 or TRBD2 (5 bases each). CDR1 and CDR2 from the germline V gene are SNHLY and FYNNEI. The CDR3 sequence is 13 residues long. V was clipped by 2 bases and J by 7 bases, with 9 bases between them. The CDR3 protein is CASSERGGNEQFF. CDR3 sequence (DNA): TGTGCCAGCAGTGAAAGGGGCGGGAATGAGCAGTTCTTC.

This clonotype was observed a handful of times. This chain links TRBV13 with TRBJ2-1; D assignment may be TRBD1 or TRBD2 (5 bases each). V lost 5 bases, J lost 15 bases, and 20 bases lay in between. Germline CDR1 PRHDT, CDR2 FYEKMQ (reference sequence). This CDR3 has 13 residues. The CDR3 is CASSGRGVEEWFF. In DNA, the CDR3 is TGTGCCAGCAGCGGCCGGGGCGTGGAGGAATGGTTCTTC.

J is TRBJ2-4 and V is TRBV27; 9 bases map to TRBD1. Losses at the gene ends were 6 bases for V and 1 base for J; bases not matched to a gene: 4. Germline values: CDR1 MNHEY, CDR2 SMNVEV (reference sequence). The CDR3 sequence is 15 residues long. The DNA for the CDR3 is TGTGCCAGCAGCTACAGGGGGCAGGCCAAAAACATTCAGTACTTC. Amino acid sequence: CASSYRGQAKNIQYF.

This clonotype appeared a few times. The CDR3 sequence: CATEPGQGADTQYF. The CDR3 DNA reads TGTGCCACGGAACCGGGACAGGGGGCAGATACGCAGTATTTT. The chain couples TRBV10-3 to TRBJ2-3; 11 nucleotides match TRBD1. The germline gives CDR1 ENHRY, CDR2 SYGVKD. V trimming: 10 bases; J trimming: 4 bases; junction bases outside the gene matches: 7. This CDR3 is built from 14 residues.

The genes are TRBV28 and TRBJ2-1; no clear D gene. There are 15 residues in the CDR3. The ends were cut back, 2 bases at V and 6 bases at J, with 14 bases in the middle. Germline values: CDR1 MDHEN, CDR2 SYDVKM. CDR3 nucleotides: TGTGCCAGCAGTTTACGGGCCCAAATTCTCAATGAGCAGTTCTTC. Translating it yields CASSLRAQILNEQFF.

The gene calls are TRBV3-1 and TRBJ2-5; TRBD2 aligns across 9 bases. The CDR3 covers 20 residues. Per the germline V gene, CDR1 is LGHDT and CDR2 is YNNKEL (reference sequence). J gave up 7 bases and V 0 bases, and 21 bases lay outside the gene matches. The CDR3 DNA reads TGTGCCAGCAGCCAAGATCCGGGGACAGCAAGCGGGAGGTCTACTGGGACCCAGTACTTC. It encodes CASSQDPGTASGRSTGTQYF.

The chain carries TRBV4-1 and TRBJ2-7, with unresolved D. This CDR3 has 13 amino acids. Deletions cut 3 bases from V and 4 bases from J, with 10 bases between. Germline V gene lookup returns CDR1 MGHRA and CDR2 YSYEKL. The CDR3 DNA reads TGCGCCAGCAGCCAGGGCCACGCATACGAGCAGTACTTC. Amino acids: CASSQGHAYEQYF.

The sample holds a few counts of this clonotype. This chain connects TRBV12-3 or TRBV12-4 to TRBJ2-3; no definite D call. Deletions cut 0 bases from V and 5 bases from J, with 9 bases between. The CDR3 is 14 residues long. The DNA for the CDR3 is TGTGCCAGCAGTTTAGCGTTAGCCATAGATACGCAGTATTTT. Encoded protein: CASSLALAIDTQYF.

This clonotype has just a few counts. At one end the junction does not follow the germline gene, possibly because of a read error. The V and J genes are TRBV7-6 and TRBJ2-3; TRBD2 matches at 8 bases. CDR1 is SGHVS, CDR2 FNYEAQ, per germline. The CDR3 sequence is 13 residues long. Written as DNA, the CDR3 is TGTGCCAGCAGCTCAGGGACTAGGACAGATACGCATTTT. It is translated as CASSSGTRTDTHF.

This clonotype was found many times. Here the CDR3 DNA reads TGTGCCAGCAGCCAAGGGACGCCTCTAGCCAAAAACATTCAGTACTTC. It encodes CASSQGTPLAKNIQYF. The chain recombines TRBV3-1 with TRBJ2-4; D remains unclear. From germline, CDR1 is LGHDT and CDR2 YNNKEL (reference sequence). The V end lost 1 base, the J end lost 0 bases, and 10 bases lay between the germline ends. The CDR3 consists of 16 residues.

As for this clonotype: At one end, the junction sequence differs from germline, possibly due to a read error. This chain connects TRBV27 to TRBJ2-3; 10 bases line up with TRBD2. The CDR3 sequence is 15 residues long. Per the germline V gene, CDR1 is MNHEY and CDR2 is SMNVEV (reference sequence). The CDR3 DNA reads TGTGCCAGCAGTTTAGCTAGCGGGAGCCCTAAGGAGGAGCATTTT. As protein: CASSLASGSPKEEHF.

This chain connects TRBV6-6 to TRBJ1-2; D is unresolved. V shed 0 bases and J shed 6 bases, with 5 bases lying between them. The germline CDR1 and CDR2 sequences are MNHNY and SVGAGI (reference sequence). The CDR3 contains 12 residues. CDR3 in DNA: TGTGCCAGCAGTTACTCGTCAAATGGCTACACCTTC. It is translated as CASSYSSNGYTF.

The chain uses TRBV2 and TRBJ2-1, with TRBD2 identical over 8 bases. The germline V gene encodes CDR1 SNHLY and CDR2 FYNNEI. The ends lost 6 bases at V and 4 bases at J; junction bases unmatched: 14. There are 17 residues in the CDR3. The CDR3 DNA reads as TGTGCCAGCAGCTTGCCTCTAGCGGGCGGCGGTTACAATGAGCAGTTCTTC. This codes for CASSLPLAGGGYNEQFF.

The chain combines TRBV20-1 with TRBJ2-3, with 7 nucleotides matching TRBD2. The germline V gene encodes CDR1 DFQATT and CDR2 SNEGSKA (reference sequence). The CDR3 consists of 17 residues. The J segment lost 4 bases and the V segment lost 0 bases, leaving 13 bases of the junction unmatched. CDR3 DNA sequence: TGCAGTGCTAGAGATCCTGAGGTAGCGGGCTGGGCAGATACGCAGTATTTT. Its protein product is CSARDPEVAGWADTQYF.

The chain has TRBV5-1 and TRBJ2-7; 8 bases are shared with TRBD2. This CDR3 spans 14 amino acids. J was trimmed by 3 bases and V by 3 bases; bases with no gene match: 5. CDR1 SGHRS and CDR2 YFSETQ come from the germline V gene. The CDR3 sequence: CASSSGLDHYEQYF. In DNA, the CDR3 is TGCGCCAGCAGCTCGGGACTAGACCACTACGAGCAGTACTTC.